Presented here are 22 T cell receptor beta chains from one specimen sequenced in a study of quantifying T cell responses using KT2 cells. The overall study: Reverse transcription used primers in the TCR alpha and beta constant regions.

Each cDNA got a UMI-containing oligo ligated at its 3' end. The first PCR ran approximately 4 cycles with an equimolar RC1.1 and RC1.2 beta primer mix. TCRdb passed the UMI-ligation and nested PCR reads through MiXCR, listing each CDR3 protein once. Of around 35,000 distinct CDR3 sequences listed, approximately 10% are singletons. The specimen was PBMCs spiked with cells of the T cell clone KT2. These receptors came from a human donor.

This clonotype was found many times. This chain joins TRBV10-3 and TRBJ2-7; 9 nucleotides match TRBD1. There are 14 residues in the CDR3. CDR1 is ENHRY, CDR2 SYGVKD, per germline. With 4 bases clipped from V and 5 bases from J, the junction kept 6 bases outside the gene matches. CDR3 nucleotide sequence: TGTGCCATCAGTGTCCGGGACAGGGAGGACGAGCAGTACTTC. Encoded protein: CAISVRDREDEQYF.

This clonotype was seen only a few times. V usage is TRBV27 and J usage is TRBJ2-1; D is unresolved. Germline assignment: CDR1 MNHEY and CDR2 SMNVEV (reference sequence). V was trimmed by 0 bases and J by 7 bases, leaving 7 bases between them. This CDR3 spans 13 amino acids. Written as DNA, the CDR3 is TGTGCCAGCAGTTTATCCCTGGTTAATGAGCAGTTCTTC. Translated, it gives CASSLSLVNEQFF.

This clonotype was counted many times. This chain links TRBV20-1 with TRBJ2-1; tentatively, D is TRBD1 (6 bases). V dropped 0 bases and J dropped 8 bases, with 17 bases sitting between them. The CDR3 is made up of 15 amino acids. The germline CDR1 and CDR2 sequences are DFQATT and SNEGSKA (reference sequence). CDR3 nucleotides: TGCAGTGCTAGAGATCGGACAGCGGTAGGCGATGAGCAGTTCTTC. Its translation is CSARDRTAVGDEQFF.

This clonotype has a count of ten or more. The J gene is TRBJ1-3, the V gene TRBV29-1; D is uncertain. Germline assignment: CDR1 SQVTM and CDR2 ANQGSEA. V was trimmed by 7 bases and J by 2 bases, leaving 18 bases between them. This CDR3 has 15 amino acids. DNA for the CDR3: TGCAGCGCTACTAAGGGAACAGCAACTGGAAACACCATATATTTT. It is translated as CSATKGTATGNTIYF.

This clonotype was seen a few times. The gene calls are TRBV7-2 and TRBJ1-5; 8 positions agree with TRBD1. Losses at the gene ends were 5 bases for V and 7 bases for J; bases not matched to a gene: 4. Looked up from germline, CDR1 is SGHTA and CDR2 is FQGNSA. The CDR3 consists of 13 residues. The CDR3 region is CASSADRVQPQHF. The DNA for the CDR3 is TGTGCCAGCAGCGCGGACAGGGTCCAGCCCCAGCATTTT.

This clonotype has just a few counts. The chain links TRBV12-3 or TRBV12-4 to TRBJ2-2, with a possible D match to TRBD2 (6 bases). There are 14 residues in the CDR3. The ends were cut back, 1 base at V and 7 bases at J, with 10 bases in the middle. CDR3 protein: CASSLGLGGGELFF. In nucleotides, the CDR3 is TGTGCCAGCAGTTTAGGTCTGGGGGGCGGGGAGCTGTTTTTT.

At least ten counts were recorded for this clonotype. The chain is built from TRBV12-3 or TRBV12-4 and TRBJ2-3; TRBD2 matches at 10 bases. With 5 bases clipped from V and 5 bases from J, the junction kept 7 bases outside the gene matches. The CDR3 loop spans 15 amino acids. DNA for the CDR3: TGTGCCAGCAGTGCAGCGGGGGGGCGATTAGATACGCAGTATTTT. Amino acid sequence: CASSAAGGRLDTQYF.

For this clonotype: This may come from a read error, since a much larger clone is one base off. The chain recombines TRBV7-2 with TRBJ1-5; no reliable D call. CDR3 length: 14 amino acids. Trimming left V 5 bases short and J 6 bases short, with 14 bases between. Germline V gene lookup returns CDR1 SGHTA and CDR2 FQGNSA. For the CDR3, the DNA is TGTGCCAGCAGCATAAACGGACGGGGTCAGCCCCAGCATTTT. Amino acid sequence: CASSINGRGQPQHF.

This clonotype was detected many times. The rearrangement joins TRBV7-2 to TRBJ2-7; possibly TRBD1 for D (5 bases). Trimming cost V 3 bases and J 2 bases, with 14 bases left between them. Per the germline V gene, CDR1 is SGHTA and CDR2 is FQGNSA. This CDR3 spans 15 amino acids. CDR3 sequence: CASSFQRDSTYEQYF. In DNA, the CDR3 is TGTGCCAGCAGCTTCCAAAGAGACAGTACCTACGAGCAGTACTTC.

Comment on this clonotype: A read error may be the cause here, since a much bigger clone is one base away. The rearrangement links TRBV4-3 to TRBJ2-3; the D is unclear. The CDR3 runs 13 residues. In germline, CDR1 is LGHNA, CDR2 YSLEER. The CDR3 DNA sequence: TGCGCCAGCAGACAAGGTCACAGAGATACGCAGTATTTT. Residues: CASRQGHRDTQYF.

This clonotype was seen repeatedly, ten times or more. This chain links TRBV24-1 with TRBJ1-2; 9 bases match TRBD1. Germline values: CDR1 KGHDR, CDR2 SFDVKD. The CDR3 has 15 residues. V trimming: 8 bases; J trimming: 2 bases; junction bases outside the gene matches: 8. CDR3 DNA: TGTGCCACCAACCCCGGGACAGGGCCGAACTATGGCTACACCTTC. It is translated as CATNPGTGPNYGYTF.

The V gene is TRBV29-1, the J gene TRBJ2-2, with D possibly called TRBD1 or TRBD2 (5 bases each). V was cut by 6 bases and J by 4 bases, with 21 bases left in between. CDR1 and CDR2 (germline): SQVTM, ANQGSEA. There are 16 residues in the CDR3. This chain's CDR3 is CSVPAGTARRTGELFF. For the CDR3, the DNA is TGCAGCGTCCCGGCCGGGACGGCTCGACGCACCGGGGAGCTGTTTTTT.

This clonotype was found a few times. The rearrangement links TRBV6-5 to TRBJ1-6; possibly TRBD1 for D (5 bases). V shed 5 bases and J shed 9 bases, with 11 bases lying between them. Germline-derived CDR1 and CDR2 are MNHEY and SVGAGI. This CDR3 is 13 amino acids long. CDR3 DNA: TGTGCCAGCAGTCCGAACAGGTTTTCACCCCTCCACTTT. Amino acid sequence: CASSPNRFSPLHF.

Only a few counts were recorded for this clonotype. The chain uses TRBV5-1 and TRBJ1-1; D perhaps matches TRBD1 (6 bases). Trimming took 5 bases from V and 2 from J, leaving 13 bases between them. This CDR3 comprises 14 residues. Looked up from germline, CDR1 is SGHRS and CDR2 is YFSETQ. CDR3 coding DNA: TGCGCCAGCAGACAGGGCAATGGAAACACTGAAGCTTTCTTT. Translated: CASRQGNGNTEAFF.

This chain links TRBV12-3 or TRBV12-4 with TRBJ2-7; 9 nucleotides agree with TRBD2. The J segment lost 1 base and the V segment lost 5 bases, leaving 3 bases of the junction unmatched. This CDR3 spans 14 amino acids. The CDR3 bases are TGTGCCAGCAGTCCTAGCGGGGAATCCTACGAGCAGTACTTC. This codes for CASSPSGESYEQYF.

The table lists this clonotype with many counts. This CDR3 is CASSGGNNEQFF. Here the CDR3 DNA reads TGCGCCAGCAGCGGGGGGAACAATGAGCAGTTCTTC. This chain connects TRBV4-1 to TRBJ2-1; perhaps TRBD2 as D (6 bases). Germline-derived CDR1 and CDR2 are MGHRA and YSYEKL. This CDR3 comprises 12 residues. Trimming shortened V by 5 bases and J by 5 bases, and 7 bases separated the two germline ends.

This chain connects TRBV10-3 to TRBJ2-7; 7 bases align to TRBD2. CDR3 size: 15 residues. The V gene's germline CDR1 is ENHRY and CDR2 SYGVKD. V lost 4 bases to trimming and J lost 2 bases; unmatched junction nucleotides: 8. CDR3 loop: CAISGGGGTTYEQYF. The DNA of the CDR3 is TGTGCCATCAGTGGGGGGGGAGGAACAACCTACGAGCAGTACTTC.

This clonotype appeared many times. The chain uses TRBV29-1 and TRBJ2-1, with a possible D match to TRBD2 (5 bases). The CDR3 loop spans 15 amino acids. From germline, CDR1 is SQVTM and CDR2 ANQGSEA. Trimming left V 3 bases short and J 0 bases short, with 12 bases between. The CDR3 region is CSVDGVTSSYNEQFF. DNA for the CDR3: TGCAGCGTTGACGGGGTGACCAGCTCCTACAATGAGCAGTTCTTC.

This clonotype came up many times. This chain joins TRBV7-6 and TRBJ2-5, with TRBD2 as a possible D gene (5 bases). Germline-derived CDR1 and CDR2 are SGHVS and FNYEAQ. The CDR3 totals 14 residues. V gave up 3 bases and J gave up 9 bases, with 17 bases separating them. Here the CDR3 reads CASSFAGNLWAQYF. CDR3 DNA sequence: TGTGCCAGCAGCTTCGCCGGGAACCTATGGGCCCAGTACTTC.

V usage is TRBV14 and J usage is TRBJ1-1; D gene ambiguous. Looked up from germline, CDR1 is SGHDN and CDR2 is FVKESK. V was shortened by 4 bases and J by 0 bases, with 9 bases between the two germline ends. The CDR3 length is 14 residues. The CDR3 loop is CASSRSLLNTEAFF. As DNA, the CDR3 is TGTGCCAGCAGCCGAAGTTTGTTGAACACTGAAGCTTTCTTT.

This clonotype has only a few counts. The chain joins TRBV12-3 or TRBV12-4 to TRBJ1-2; D not certain. The length of the CDR3 is 13 residues. The ends were cut back, 0 bases at V and 5 bases at J, with 7 bases in the middle. CDR3 sequence: CASSLARSYGYTF. The CDR3 DNA reads TGTGCCAGCAGTTTAGCGCGCAGTTATGGCTACACCTTC.

This clonotype was counted many times. This chain uses TRBV11-2 with TRBJ2-1, with 10 bases matching TRBD2. The CDR3 length is 14 residues. Germline values: CDR1 SGHAT, CDR2 FQNNGV. V lost 6 bases and J lost 4; bases outside the gene matches: 3. CDR3 nucleotides: TGTGCCAGCAGTTTTAGCGGGAGGTACAATGAGCAGTTCTTC. This sequence encodes CASSFSGRYNEQFF. The complete variable domain, with remaining parts taken from reference TRBV11-2 and TRBJ2-1, reads EAGVAQSPRYKIIEKRQSVAFWCNPISGHATLYWYQQILGQGPKLLIQFQNNGVVDDSQLPKDRFSAERLKGVDSTLKIQPAKLEDSAVYLCASSFSGRYNEQFFGPGTRLTVL.